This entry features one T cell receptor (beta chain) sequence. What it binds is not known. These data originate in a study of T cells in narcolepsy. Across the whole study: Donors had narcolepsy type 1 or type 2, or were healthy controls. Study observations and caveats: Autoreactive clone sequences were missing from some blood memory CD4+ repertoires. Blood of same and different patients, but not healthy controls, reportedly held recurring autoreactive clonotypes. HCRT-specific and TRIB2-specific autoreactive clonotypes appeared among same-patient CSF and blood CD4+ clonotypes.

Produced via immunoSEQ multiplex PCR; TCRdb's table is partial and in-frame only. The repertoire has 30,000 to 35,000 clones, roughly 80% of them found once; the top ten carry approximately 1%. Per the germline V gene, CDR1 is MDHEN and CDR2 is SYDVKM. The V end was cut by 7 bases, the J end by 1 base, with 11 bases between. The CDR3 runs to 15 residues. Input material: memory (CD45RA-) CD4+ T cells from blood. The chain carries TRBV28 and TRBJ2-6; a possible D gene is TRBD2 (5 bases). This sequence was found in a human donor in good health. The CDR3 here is CASIPSGSGANVLTF. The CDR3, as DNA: TGTGCCAGCATTCCCTCGGGGTCTGGGGCCAACGTCCTGACTTTC.